This entry lists 15 T cell receptor beta chains sequenced from one sample in a study of cytomegalovirus exposure and HLA in healthy donors. The primer mix had 60 Vbeta and 13 Jbeta primers. TCRdb's table, derived via immunoSEQ multiplex PCR, lists solely in-frame clones and lacks some. This sample has 100,000 or so clones; 80% occur once, and the top ten carry around 7%. The specimen was PBMCs. These receptors all stem from a young man in good health and CMV-seronegative.

This clone was recorded once. The gene calls are TRBV20-1 and TRBJ2-1; D not resolved. Germline assignment: CDR1 DFQATT and CDR2 SNEGSKA (reference sequence). The CDR3 contains 11 residues. V lost 3 bases to trimming and J lost 10 bases, with 10 bases between them. CDR3 coding DNA: TGCAGTGCTAGTATCGATAGCGAGCAGTTCTTC. Translating it yields CSASIDSEQFF.

The V gene is TRBV6-1, the J gene TRBJ2-2; TRBD1 is a possible D gene (5 bases). The CDR3 extends over 14 amino acids. Germline CDR1 and CDR2: MNHNS and SASEGT. The V end was cut by 6 bases, the J end by 1 base, with 9 bases between. CDR3 protein: CASRGTGNTGELFF. In nucleotides, the CDR3 is TGTGCCAGCAGGGGTACAGGGAACACCGGGGAGCTGTTTTTT.

The genes are TRBV29-1 and TRBJ2-2, with 11 bases matching TRBD2. The germline CDR1 and CDR2 sequences are SQVTM and ANQGSEA. This CDR3 has 13 amino acids. V trimming: 7 bases; J trimming: 7 bases; junction bases outside the gene matches: 5. CDR3 sequence reads: CSGKLAGVGELFF. The CDR3 coding sequence is TGCAGCGGAAAACTAGCGGGAGTCGGGGAGCTGTTTTTT.

This chain connects TRBV6-1 to TRBJ2-2, with D tentatively TRBD1 (6 bases). The germline V gene has CDR1 MNHNS and CDR2 SASEGT. The CDR3 spans 17 residues. Trimming took 4 bases from V and 0 from J, leaving 15 bases between them. CDR3 sequence reads: CASSVPEQGTNTGELFF. The CDR3 nucleotides read TGTGCCAGCAGTGTACCCGAACAGGGTACGAACACCGGGGAGCTGTTTTTT.

The CDR3 reads CASSVELRQDYYNEQFF. DNA of the CDR3: TGTGCCAGCAGCGTAGAGCTACGGCAGGATTACTACAATGAGCAGTTCTTC. This chain links TRBV9 with TRBJ2-1, with D unresolved. CDR1 and CDR2 from the germline V gene are SGDLS and YYNGEE. The length of the CDR3 is 17 residues. V gave up 0 bases and J gave up 3 bases, with 16 bases separating them. Combining the CDR3 with reference TRBV9 and TRBJ2-1 gives the whole variable domain DSGVTQTPKHLITATGQRVTLRCSPRSGDLSVYWYQQSLDQGLQFLIQYYNGEERAKGNILERFSAQQFPDLHSELNLSSLELGDSALYFCASSVELRQDYYNEQFFGPGTRLTVL.

The chain carries TRBV11-2 and TRBJ1-1; D is unresolved. V shed 3 bases and J shed 1 base, with 6 bases lying between them. The CDR3 has 13 amino acids. The V gene's germline CDR1 is SGHAT and CDR2 FQNNGV. DNA for the CDR3: TGTGCCAGCAGCTTCGGCGGGAACACTGAAGCTTTCTTT. Residues: CASSFGGNTEAFF.

V and J are TRBV19 and TRBJ2-3, with TRBD2 matching over 12 bases. CDR1 and CDR2 from the germline V gene are LNHDA and SQIVND (reference sequence). This CDR3 region has 16 residues. Losses at the gene ends were 7 bases for V and 2 bases for J; bases not matched to a gene: 7. The CDR3 DNA reads TGTGCCAGTAAAGAACTAGCGGGAGGACTCACAGATACGCAGTATTTT. Its translation: CASKELAGGLTDTQYF.

V usage is TRBV6-4 and J usage is TRBJ2-2, with 7 bases matching TRBD2. CDR3 length: 17 residues. Germline loops: CDR1 MRHNA, CDR2 SNTAGT. Losses at the gene ends were 3 bases for V and 1 base for J; bases not matched to a gene: 8. CDR3 loop: CASSDRLADLNTGELFF. In DNA, the CDR3 is TGTGCCAGCAGTGATAGGCTAGCGGATTTGAACACCGGGGAGCTGTTTTTT.

This clone was counted once. The chain has TRBV6-5 and TRBJ2-1; 11 nucleotides agree with TRBD2. V dropped 0 bases and J dropped 9; count of bases not matched to a gene: 4. CDR3 length: 15 amino acids. The V gene's germline CDR1 is MNHEY and CDR2 SVGAGI. The CDR3 coding sequence is TGTGCCAGCAGTTACTCGATGGGACTAGCGGCTGAGCAGTTCTTC. It specifies CASSYSMGLAAEQFF.

This sequence joins TRBV7-9 and TRBJ2-5; 7 bases map to TRBD1. J was trimmed by 1 base and V by 10 bases; bases with no gene match: 9. The CDR3 runs 14 residues. The germline CDR1 and CDR2 sequences are SEHNR and FQNEAQ (reference sequence). The CDR3 spells CATEQGTAQETQYF. CDR3 DNA: TGTGCCACCGAACAAGGGACAGCCCAAGAGACCCAGTACTTC.

The V call is TRBV2, the J call TRBJ1-2; TRBD1 matches 9 bases. Germline V lookup: CDR1 SNHLY, CDR2 FYNNEI. V shed 3 bases and J 8 bases; nucleotides not matched to a gene: 7. The CDR3 covers 14 residues. CDR3 sequence (DNA): TGTGCCAGCAGTGATCCCCGGACAGGGGACGGCTACACCTTC. This sequence encodes CASSDPRTGDGYTF.

The gene calls are TRBV6-4 and TRBJ1-1; 10 bases match TRBD1. The V and J ends lost 4 bases and 2 bases, in that order; junction bases with no gene match: 1. This CDR3 has 14 residues. In germline, CDR1 is MRHNA, CDR2 SNTAGT. CDR3: CASSVTGGNTEAFF. CDR3 coding DNA: TGTGCCAGCAGTGTGACAGGGGGCAACACTGAAGCTTTCTTT.

The chain links TRBV5-1 to TRBJ2-1, with TRBD1 as a possible D gene (6 bases). CDR1 and CDR2 (germline): SGHRS, YFSETQ. With 0 bases removed from V and 4 bases from J, the gap between germline ends came to 11 bases. The CDR3 runs 15 residues. CDR3 in DNA: TGCGCCAGCAGCTTGGAACCAACAGGGTACAATGAGCAGTTCTTC. It specifies CASSLEPTGYNEQFF.

V usage is TRBV5-1 and J usage is TRBJ1-1; TRBD1 might be the D (6 bases). CDR1 is SGHRS, CDR2 YFSETQ, per germline. Trimming took off 4 bases at V and 3 bases at J, with 16 bases between the two ends. The CDR3 covers 15 residues. The CDR3 nucleotides are TGCGCCAGCAGCGTAGGGGGGGGATATTACACTGAAGCTTTCTTT. Its translation is CASSVGGGYYTEAFF. The full variable domain, rest sourced from reference TRBV5-1 and TRBJ1-1, is KAGVTQTPRYLIKTRGQQVTLSCSPISGHRSVSWYQQTPGQGLQFLFEYFSETQRNKGNFPGRFSGRQFSNSRSEMNVSTLELGDSALYLCASSVGGGYYTEAFFGQGTRLTVV.

The chain uses TRBV14 and TRBJ2-2, with 8 bases lining up with TRBD1. This CDR3 comprises 15 residues. V lost 1 base, J lost 7 bases, and 5 bases stayed unmatched. CDR1 and CDR2 (germline): SGHDN, FVKESK. CDR3 sequence reads: CASSQVFTGGGELFF. The DNA for the CDR3 is TGTGCCAGCAGCCAAGTGTTCACAGGGGGCGGGGAGCTGTTTTTT. The full variable domain, completed using reference TRBV14 and TRBJ2-2, is EAGVTQFPSHSVIEKGQTVTLRCDPISGHDNLYWYRRVMGKEIKFLLHFVKESKQDESGMPNNRFLAERTGGTYSTLKVQPAELEDSGVYFCASSQVFTGGGELFFGEGSRLTVL.